This is a list of T cell receptor beta chains from one sample in a study of response to subunit inactivated influenza vaccine. MiXCR was run by TCRdb on the RT-PCR reads, yielding one entry per CDR3 protein. There are some 500,000 distinct CDR3 sequences in the sample; about 25% occur only once, and less than 2.5% lies in the top ten. The starting material was CD4+ T cells sorted from PBMCs, obtained more than 4 days after vaccination. Receptors originate from a man aged 45 to 65 who received an inactivated influenza vaccine. Both conserved end residues are part of each CDR3. Fields, in order: J gene, V gene, D gene, clone size, CDR3 protein, CDR3 DNA. The D gene is left open where the match is weak. Size values are once, few and many counts, or a class for expanded clones, and some rows have none.

J: TRBJ2-6; V: TRBV20-1; D: TRBD1; size: few; CDR3: CSATTGYDVLTF; DNA: TGCAGTGCGACGACAGGGTATGACGTCCTGACTTTC
J: TRBJ2-2; V: TRBV5-1; D: TRBD2; size: .; CDR3: CASSNRDYTTGELFF; DNA: TGCGCCAGCAGCAACCGGGACTATACCACCGGGGAGCTGTTTTTT
J: TRBJ1-1; V: TRBV6-1; D: .; size: .; CDR3: CASSPTWGNTEAFF; DNA: TGTGCCAGCAGTCCGACCTGGGGAAACACTGAAGCTTTCTTT
J: TRBJ2-7; V: TRBV20-1; D: TRBD1; size: few; CDR3: CSASLDRVGEQYF; DNA: TGCAGTGCTAGTTTGGACAGGGTGGGCGAGCAGTACTTC
J: TRBJ2-1; V: TRBV12-5; D: .; size: few; CDR3: CASGLVPLPTARAEHNEQFF; DNA: TGTGCTAGTGGTTTGGTGCCACTTCCCACAGCTCGAGCGGAACACAATGAGCAGTTCTTC
J: TRBJ2-2; V: TRBV12-3/TRBV12-4; D: .; size: few; CDR3: CASLPGLVGELFF; DNA: TGTGCCAGCCTGCCCGGGTTAGTCGGGGAGCTGTTTTTT
J: TRBJ2-2; V: TRBV7-3; D: .; size: few; CDR3: CASSSYGPQGELFF; DNA: TGTGCCAGCAGCTCATACGGGCCGCAAGGCGAGCTGTTTTTT
J: TRBJ2-5; V: TRBV7-2; D: .; size: .; CDR3: CASSYRRTWEETQYF; DNA: TGTGCCAGCAGCTACCGGAGAACCTGGGAAGAGACCCAGTACTTC
J: TRBJ2-1; V: TRBV7-7; D: .; size: few; CDR3: CASSRSGRESVDEQFF; DNA: TGTGCCAGCAGCCGAAGTGGACGGGAGTCGGTGGATGAGCAGTTCTTC
J: TRBJ2-7; V: TRBV7-3; D: TRBD2; size: .; CDR3: CASAAGGPPYEQYF; DNA: TGTGCCAGTGCGGCGGGAGGGCCCCCCTACGAGCAGTACTTC
J: TRBJ1-4; V: TRBV7-9; D: .; size: .; CDR3: CASSTTALLIEKLFF; DNA: TGTGCCAGCAGCACGACAGCCCTCCTGATTGAAAAACTGTTTTTT
J: TRBJ2-1; V: TRBV20-1; D: .; size: .; CDR3: CSASSGPRDDEQFF; DNA: TGCAGTGCTAGTTCCGGACCACGGGACGATGAGCAGTTCTTC
J: TRBJ1-6; V: TRBV10-3; D: .; size: .; CDR3: CAITSVASAPLHF; DNA: TGTGCCATCACCAGCGTTGCGTCGGCACCCCTCCACTTT
J: TRBJ2-5; V: TRBV7-9; D: .; size: .; CDR3: CASSFIQNQETQYF; DNA: TGTGCCAGCAGCTTCATACAGAACCAAGAGACCCAGTACTTC
J: TRBJ1-6; V: TRBV21-1; D: .; size: .; CDR3: CASSKVLTIPFNSPLHF; DNA: TGTGCCAGCAGCAAAGTTTTGACCATTCCGTTTAATTCACCCCTCCACTTT
J: TRBJ2-1; V: TRBV12-3/TRBV12-4; D: .; size: .; CDR3: CASSFISGVWYNEQFF; DNA: TGTGCCAGCAGTTTTATATCGGGGGTGTGGTACAATGAGCAGTTCTTC
J: TRBJ2-1; V: TRBV6-2/TRBV6-3; D: TRBD2; size: .; CDR3: CASKVGGGSNEQFF; DNA: TGTGCCAGCAAAGTAGGCGGGGGTTCCAATGAGCAGTTCTTC
J: TRBJ2-3; V: TRBV7-2; D: TRBD2; size: few; CDR3: CASRREGSDTQYF; DNA: TGTGCCAGCAGGAGGGAGGGCTCAGATACGCAGTATTTT
J: TRBJ1-1; V: TRBV18; D: .; size: few; CDR3: CASSPPGQPLNTEAFF; DNA: TGTGCCAGCTCACCACCTGGACAGCCATTAAACACTGAAGCTTTCTTT
J: TRBJ2-7; V: TRBV6-5; D: TRBD1; size: many; CDR3: CASRTGGEQYF; DNA: TGTGCCAGCAGAACAGGGGGCGAGCAGTACTTC
J: TRBJ2-1; V: TRBV4-2; D: TRBD2; size: .; CDR3: CASSQDTSGGQFF; DNA: TGTGCCAGCAGCCAAGATACTAGCGGGGGGCAGTTCTTC
J: TRBJ1-4; V: TRBV11-2; D: .; size: .; CDR3: CASSAIATNEKLFF; DNA: TGTGCCAGCAGCGCAATCGCAACTAATGAAAAACTGTTTTTT
J: TRBJ2-7; V: TRBV5-1; D: .; size: .; CDR3: CASSSGTLAYEQYF; DNA: TGCGCCAGCAGCTCCGGGACACTTGCCTACGAGCAGTACTTC
J: TRBJ1-1; V: TRBV6-1; D: .; size: few; CDR3: CASRRTRTNTEAFF; DNA: TGTGCCAGCAGAAGGACAAGAACGAACACTGAAGCTTTCTTT
J: TRBJ2-1; V: TRBV19; D: TRBD2; size: .; CDR3: CARGPGLAFSYNEQFF; DNA: TGTGCCAGGGGTCCGGGACTAGCGTTTAGCTACAATGAGCAGTTCTTC
J: TRBJ2-2; V: TRBV12-5; D: TRBD1; size: few; CDR3: CASGSGTGGASGELFF; DNA: TGTGCTAGTGGTTCCGGAACAGGGGGCGCATCCGGGGAGCTGTTTTTT
J: TRBJ2-1; V: TRBV6-2/TRBV6-3; D: .; size: once; CDR3: CASRWSSYNEQFF; DNA: TGTGCCAGCAGGTGGAGCTCCTACAATGAGCAGTTCTTC
J: TRBJ2-5; V: TRBV20-1; D: TRBD2; size: .; CDR3: CSASRTRWETQYF; DNA: TGCAGTGCTAGCCGGACTAGGTGGGAGACCCAGTACTTC
J: TRBJ2-5; V: TRBV7-6; D: TRBD2; size: many; CDR3: CASSPWVGTSGLQETQYF; DNA: TGTGCCAGCAGCCCCTGGGTTGGGACTAGCGGATTACAAGAGACCCAGTACTTC
J: TRBJ2-1; V: TRBV10-3; D: TRBD2; size: many; CDR3: CAISPSGGDNEQFF; DNA: TGTGCCATCAGCCCTAGCGGGGGGGACAATGAGCAGTTCTTC